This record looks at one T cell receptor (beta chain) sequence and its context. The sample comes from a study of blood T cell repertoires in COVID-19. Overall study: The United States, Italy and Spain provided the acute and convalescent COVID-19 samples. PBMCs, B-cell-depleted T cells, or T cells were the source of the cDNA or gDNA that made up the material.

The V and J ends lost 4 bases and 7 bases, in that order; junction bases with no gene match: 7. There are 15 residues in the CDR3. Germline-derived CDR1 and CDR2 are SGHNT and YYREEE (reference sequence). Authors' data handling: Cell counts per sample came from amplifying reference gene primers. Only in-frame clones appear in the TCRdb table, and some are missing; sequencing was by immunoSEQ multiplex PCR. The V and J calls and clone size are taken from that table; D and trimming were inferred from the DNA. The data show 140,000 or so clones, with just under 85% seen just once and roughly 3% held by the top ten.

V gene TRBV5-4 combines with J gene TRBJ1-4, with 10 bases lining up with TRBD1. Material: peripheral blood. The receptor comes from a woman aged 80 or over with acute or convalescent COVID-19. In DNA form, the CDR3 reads TGTGCCAGCAGCCTTCCGGGACAGGGGAGTGAAAAACTGTTTTTT. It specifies CASSLPGQGSEKLFF. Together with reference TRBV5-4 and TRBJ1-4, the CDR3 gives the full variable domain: ETGVTQSPTHLIKTRGQQVTLRCSSQSGHNTVSWYQQALGQGPQFIFQYYREEENGRGNFPPRFSGLQFPNYSSELNVNALELDDSALYLCASSLPGQGSEKLFFGSGTQLSVL.